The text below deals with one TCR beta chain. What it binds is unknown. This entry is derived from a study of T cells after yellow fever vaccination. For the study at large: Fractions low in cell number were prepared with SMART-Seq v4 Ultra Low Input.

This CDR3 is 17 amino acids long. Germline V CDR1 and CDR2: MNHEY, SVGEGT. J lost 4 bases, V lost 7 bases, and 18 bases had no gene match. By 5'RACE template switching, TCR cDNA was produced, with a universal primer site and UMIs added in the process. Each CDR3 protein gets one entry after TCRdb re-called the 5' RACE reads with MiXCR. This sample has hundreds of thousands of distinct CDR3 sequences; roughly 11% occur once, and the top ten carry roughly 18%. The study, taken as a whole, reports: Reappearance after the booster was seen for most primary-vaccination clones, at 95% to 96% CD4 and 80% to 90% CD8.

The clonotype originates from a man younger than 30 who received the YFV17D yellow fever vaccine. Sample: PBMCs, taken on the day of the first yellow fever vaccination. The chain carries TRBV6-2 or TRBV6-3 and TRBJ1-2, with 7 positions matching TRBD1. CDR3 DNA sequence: TGTGCCAGCACCCACATCACCCGGGACAGCCCAAGCTATGGCTACACCTTC. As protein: CASTHITRDSPSYGYTF.